The source of this TCR beta chain is a study of Ad26.COV2.S vaccination and SARS-CoV-2 variants. In regard to this clone: No antigen is known for it.

Some clones are missing from TCRdb's copy, which holds only in-frame ones; the method was immunoSEQ multiplex PCR. The table has 350,000 to 450,000 clones, roughly nine tenths seen once. General observations from the study: Reportedly, after vaccination the spike-specific CD8+ and CD4+ T cell responses displayed substantial breadth. Vaccine recipients surpassed placebo recipients in spike-specific TCR breadth. The study found similar non-spike TCR breadth in vaccine and placebo recipients.

Trimming removed 0 bases from V and 5 bases from J, with 13 bases in between. The CDR3 loop spans 15 amino acids. Germline loops: CDR1 SGHAT, CDR2 FQNNGV. The chain joins TRBV11-2 to TRBJ2-5; either TRBD1 or TRBD2 may fit D (6 bases each). Sequenced material: peripheral blood, taken after recovery from COVID-19. The sequence was collected from a human donor who had recovered from COVID-19. The CDR3 reads CASSLDGGGGETQYF. CDR3 bases: TGTGCCAGCAGCTTAGATGGAGGAGGGGGGGAGACCCAGTACTTC.